This T cell receptor (beta chain) was captured by sequencing in a study of technical replicates of blood from several donors. The CDR3 has 17 residues. V lost 8 bases, J lost 1 base, and 9 bases stayed unmatched. Germline V lookup: CDR1 MGHDK, CDR2 SYGVNS. Assay: immunoSEQ multiplex PCR; the TCRdb copy retains only in-frame clones and omits some. Altogether under 35,000 clones are present, more than 90% being singletons, with the ten largest covering around 3.9%. Sequencing input: PBMCs. This rearrangement joins TRBV25-1 to TRBJ1-6, with 9 bases fitting TRBD1. The TCR originated in a human donor in good health. Some clones in this sample may be carry-over from other donors' samples. CDR3 residues: CASPQQGAVSYNSPLHF. The CDR3 DNA sequence: TGTGCCAGCCCCCAACAGGGGGCCGTTTCCTATAATTCACCCCTCCACTTT.